These T cell receptor beta chains were read from a single sample in a study of shared clonotypes between healthy human individuals. Sequencing used immunoSEQ multiplex PCR; TCRdb keeps in-frame clones, though not all of them. The table lists about 2 million clones, approximately 95% of them singletons, with approximately 1.2% in the top ten. The material sequenced was naive CD8+ T cells sorted from blood. These TCRs come from a man younger than 30 in good health. Each CDR3 is given with its conserved first and last residue. D genes are given only for firm matches. Only part of the rows carry a size: once, few, many, or a class if the clone is expanded.

TRBJ2-7 TRBV27 - TRBD1 CASKETQGQGYYEQYF TGTGCCAGCAAGGAGACCCAGGGACAGGGGTACTACGAGCAGTACTTC
TRBJ2-5 TRBV10-3 - - CAISGATVPGETQYF TGTGCCATCAGTGGGGCGACAGTCCCTGGAGAGACCCAGTACTTC
TRBJ2-1 TRBV7-9 - - CASSLPEGGPVYNEQFF TGTGCCAGCAGCTTACCAGAGGGGGGTCCGGTGTACAATGAGCAGTTCTTC
TRBJ2-7 TRBV28 - TRBD2 CATTPAGGSYEQYF TGTGCCACAACCCCAGCGGGGGGCTCCTACGAGCAGTACTTC
TRBJ2-1 TRBV7-2 once - CASSFGGGSYEQFF TGTGCCAGCAGCTTCGGAGGAGGGAGCTATGAGCAGTTCTTC
TRBJ2-3 TRBV29-1 - TRBD1 CSALDRENTDTQYF TGCAGCGCCTTAGACAGGGAAAATACAGATACGCAGTATTTT
TRBJ1-4 TRBV10-2 - - CASSEERATNEKLFF TGCGCCAGCAGTGAGGAAAGGGCCACTAATGAAAAACTGTTTTTT
TRBJ1-1 TRBV19 - - CASKTRGARATEAFF TGTGCCAGTAAGACCCGGGGAGCAAGGGCCACTGAAGCTTTCTTT
TRBJ1-1 TRBV7-8 - - CASSLLGGMRNTEAFF TGTGCCAGCAGCTTATTGGGGGGGATGCGGAACACTGAAGCTTTCTTT
TRBJ1-2 TRBV29-1 - TRBD1 CSVGWDSFYGYTF TGCAGCGTTGGCTGGGACAGTTTCTATGGCTACACCTTC
TRBJ2-7 TRBV4-1 - - CASSPRVDYEQYF TGCGCCAGCAGCCCAAGGGTGGATTACGAGCAGTACTTC